This passage covers 26 T cell receptor beta chains from one sample sequenced in a study of long-term antiretroviral therapy in people with HIV. The authors ran the immunoSEQ assay, v3.0, at survey level. The table came from immunoSEQ multiplex PCR; TCRdb's copy has only in-frame clones and leaves some out. The sample lists 20,000 to 25,000 clones, around four fifths occurring once. The material was unsorted PBMCs, obtained 1.1 years before starting antiretroviral therapy. The receptor source for this set is a woman aged 40 to 50 with HIV.

This chain links TRBV7-8 with TRBJ2-7, with a possible D match to TRBD1 (6 bases). This CDR3 is built from 15 residues. Germline CDR1 SGHVS, CDR2 FQNEAQ. V was pared by 5 bases and J by 1 base, with 15 bases between. DNA of the CDR3: TGTGCCAGCAGCACCCCCATAGACAGGTCCTACGAGCAGTACTTC. This translates into CASSTPIDRSYEQYF.

The rearrangement uses TRBV29-1 and TRBJ2-1, with 10 bases lining up with TRBD2. Trimming took 0 bases from V and 2 from J; bases not matched to a gene: 4. This CDR3 comprises 16 residues. Germline V gives CDR1 SQVTM, CDR2 ANQGSEA. CDR3 region: CSVEDSLAGAYNEQFF. The CDR3 DNA is TGCAGCGTTGAAGATTCTCTAGCGGGGGCCTACAATGAGCAGTTCTTC.

This clone was picked up one time. The rearrangement joins TRBV7-2 to TRBJ1-1; D gene unclear. The CDR3 has 13 amino acids. V was shortened by 0 bases and J by 1 base, with 3 bases between the two germline ends. Germline V CDR1 and CDR2: SGHTA, FQGNSA. CDR3: CASSLAKNTEAFF. The CDR3 bases are TGTGCCAGCAGCTTAGCGAAGAACACTGAAGCTTTCTTT.

This rearrangement joins TRBV7-9 to TRBJ1-5; maybe TRBD1 (5 bases). CDR3 length equals 13 residues. V lost 5 bases and J lost 5, with 10 bases in between. Germline V gene sequence: CDR1 SEHNR, CDR2 FQNEAQ (reference sequence). The CDR3 region has the DNA TGTGCCAGCAGCCTGGGGGGGGATCAGCCCCAGCATTTT. It is translated as CASSLGGDQPQHF.

The chain carries TRBV5-5 and TRBJ2-6; TRBD1 is a possible D gene (6 bases). Germline V gene sequence: CDR1 SGHKS, CDR2 YYEKEE (reference sequence). The CDR3 contains 17 residues. The V gene lost 4 bases and the J gene lost 1 base, with 15 bases spanning the gap. As DNA, the CDR3 is TGTGCCAGCAGCCGAAAAGTTACAGGGTCTGGGGCCAACGTCCTGACTTTC. Residues: CASSRKVTGSGANVLTF.

The chain has TRBV6-1 and TRBJ2-7; TRBD2 agrees at 11 bases. Unmatched junction bases numbered 7, after V lost 7 bases and J lost 5 bases. CDR1 MNHNS and CDR2 SASEGT come from the germline V gene. This CDR3 spans 14 amino acids. The CDR3 DNA is TGTGCCAGCAAGGAACTAGCGGGAGTTGACGAGCAGTACTTC. This encodes CASKELAGVDEQYF.

V usage is TRBV29-1 and J usage is TRBJ2-5; no clear D. Trimming cost V 3 bases and J 5 bases, with 7 bases left between them. Germline assignment: CDR1 SQVTM and CDR2 ANQGSEA. This CDR3 spans 11 amino acids. CDR3 sequence (DNA): TGCAGCGTTGATAGGTTGGAGACCCAGTACTTC. It encodes CSVDRLETQYF.

This chain links TRBV30 with TRBJ1-6; D gene unclear. V shed 1 base and J shed 1 base, with 8 bases lying between them. Germline V gene sequence: CDR1 GTSNPN, CDR2 SVGIG (reference sequence). The CDR3 length is 15 residues. This chain's CDR3 is CAWSESRSYNSPLHF. The DNA of the CDR3 is TGTGCCTGGAGTGAAAGCAGGTCCTATAATTCACCCCTCCACTTT.

The CDR3 sequence is CASSQDLGKQVKNIQYF. The CDR3, as DNA: TGCGCCAGCAGCCAAGATCTGGGAAAACAGGTGAAAAACATTCAGTACTTC. The chain links TRBV4-3 to TRBJ2-4, with a weak D call TRBD1 (5 bases). Trimming pared 0 bases from V and 4 bases from J, leaving 16 bases between. In germline, CDR1 is LGHNA, CDR2 YSLEER. The length of the CDR3 is 17 residues.

The chain carries TRBV18 and TRBJ2-3; D could derive from TRBD1 or TRBD2 (5 bases each). Germline V gene sequence: CDR1 KGHSH, CDR2 LQKENI. CDR3 length: 14 residues. The V end was cut by 0 bases, the J end by 6 bases, with 10 bases between. CDR3 in amino acids: CASSPPTGGDTQYF. CDR3 DNA sequence: TGTGCCAGCTCACCACCCACAGGCGGGGATACGCAGTATTTT.

The rearrangement links TRBV5-1 to TRBJ2-1, with D perhaps TRBD2 (5 bases). Germline assignment: CDR1 SGHRS and CDR2 YFSETQ. The CDR3 is 16 residues long. Deletions cut 4 bases from V and 6 bases from J, with 20 bases between. CDR3 loop: CASSRLDGGFVNEQFF. The CDR3 DNA follows: TGCGCCAGCAGCCGCCTGGACGGAGGATTTGTCAATGAGCAGTTCTTC.

The chain couples TRBV6-1 to TRBJ1-1; 9 nucleotides align to TRBD1. The junction had 6 bases not matched to a gene; V was cut back by 5 bases and J by 5 bases. Germline CDR1 and CDR2: MNHNS and SASEGT. This CDR3 comprises 14 residues. The CDR3 DNA follows: TGTGCCAGCAGTAATACAGGGGGCAGAACTGAAGCTTTCTTT. Protein sequence: CASSNTGGRTEAFF.

The CDR3 coding sequence is TGTGCCAGCAGCACCGGGACAGGCTCCTACGAGCAGTACTTC. Amino acids: CASSTGTGSYEQYF. The chain carries TRBV2 and TRBJ2-7; 8 bases match TRBD1. Germline V gene data show CDR1 as SNHLY and CDR2 as FYNNEI. V shed 6 bases, J shed 0 bases, and the junction held 4 bases outside the gene matches. The CDR3 consists of 14 residues.

This rearrangement joins TRBV25-1 to TRBJ1-1; a weak D match, TRBD1 (5 bases). Trimming shortened V by 8 bases and J by 0 bases, and 7 bases separated the two germline ends. The CDR3 extends over 12 amino acids. CDR1 and CDR2 (germline): MGHDK, SYGVNS. The CDR3 sequence is CASGGLNTEAFF. CDR3 in DNA: TGTGCCAGCGGGGGACTGAACACTGAAGCTTTCTTT.

This chain uses TRBV5-4 with TRBJ1-2, with TRBD1 identical over 7 bases. Germline trimming cut 0 bases from V and 5 bases from J; bases unmatched to any gene: 1. Germline CDR1 SGHNT, CDR2 YYREEE (reference sequence). This CDR3 has 13 residues. In nucleotides, the CDR3 is TGTGCCAGCAGCTTGGCAGGGGGATATGGCTACACCTTC. Residues: CASSLAGGYGYTF.

This clone has a handful of counts. This chain connects TRBV5-4 to TRBJ2-7, with a possible D match to TRBD2 (6 bases). Germline CDR1 SGHNT, CDR2 YYREEE (reference sequence). V was clipped by 2 bases and J by 0 bases, with 9 bases between them. The CDR3 covers 14 residues. CDR3 nucleotides: TGTGCCAGCAGCTTTGGGGGGAGCTCCTACGAGCAGTACTTC. It is translated as CASSFGGSSYEQYF.

V and J are TRBV2 and TRBJ2-3; 8 nucleotides align to TRBD2. The germline gives CDR1 SNHLY, CDR2 FYNNEI. The CDR3 length is 16 residues. The V gene end was trimmed by 6 bases and the J gene end by 6 bases; junction bases not matched to a gene: 14. In nucleotides, the CDR3 is TGTGCCAGCAGGACTTCGGGACTAGGCCGAGGTGATACGCAGTATTTT. Amino acids: CASRTSGLGRGDTQYF.

This clone has only one observation. This chain uses TRBV27 with TRBJ1-2; TRBD1 aligns across 7 bases. V shed 5 bases, J shed 4 bases, and the junction held 19 bases outside the gene matches. The CDR3 spans 18 residues. The germline V gene encodes CDR1 MNHEY and CDR2 SMNVEV (reference sequence). The CDR3 coding sequence is TGTGCCAGCAGTACCCTGACAGGGCCTCGGCCCTCCGCCTATGGCTACACCTTC. Amino acid sequence: CASSTLTGPRPSAYGYTF.

There are a few counts of this clone. The chain is built from TRBV7-9 and TRBJ2-3; D tentatively reads TRBD1 or TRBD2 (7 bases each). CDR1 and CDR2 (germline): SEHNR, FQNEAQ (reference sequence). There are 12 residues in the CDR3. V lost 5 bases, J lost 11 bases, and 14 bases lay in between. CDR3 sequence (DNA): TGTGCCAGCAGCCCTACAGGGGAGGGGCAGTATTTT. Encoded protein: CASSPTGEGQYF.

The rearrangement joins TRBV5-1 to TRBJ2-7, with D maybe TRBD1 (6 bases). The V gene lost 2 bases and the J gene lost 3 bases, with 12 bases spanning the gap. The V gene's germline CDR1 is SGHRS and CDR2 YFSETQ. This CDR3 contains 14 residues. CDR3 sequence: CASSFQTGNYEQYF. CDR3 sequence (DNA): TGCGCCAGCAGCTTCCAGACAGGTAACTACGAGCAGTACTTC.

The DNA for the CDR3 is TGTGCCAGCAGTGAATCCTACCTCCAGGGGGCGCGAAGCTATGGCTACACCTTC. It specifies CASSESYLQGARSYGYTF. The chain combines TRBV25-1 with TRBJ1-2; 8 bases map to TRBD1. This CDR3 comprises 18 residues. Germline V CDR1 and CDR2: MGHDK, SYGVNS. V lost 1 base and J lost 4; bases outside the gene matches: 14.

V and J are TRBV14 and TRBJ2-3; maybe TRBD2 (5 bases). The CDR3 contains 18 residues. Trimming pared 0 bases from V and 0 bases from J, leaving 16 bases between. Germline CDR1 is SGHDN and CDR2 is FVKESK. The DNA of the CDR3 is TGTGCCAGCAGCCAAGATATCGATGCGGGTACTAGCACAGATACGCAGTATTTT. Its protein is CASSQDIDAGTSTDTQYF.

In nucleotides, the CDR3 is TGTGCCAGCAGCTTCTCGGGGGGAGGGGATACGCAGTATTTT. This codes for CASSFSGGGDTQYF. The rearrangement joins TRBV7-2 to TRBJ2-3, with 7 nucleotides matching TRBD2. CDR1 is SGHTA, CDR2 FQGNSA, per germline. This CDR3 has 14 residues. J lost 6 bases, V lost 3 bases, and 6 bases had no gene match.

V usage is TRBV7-2 and J usage is TRBJ2-5; the D is unclear. The CDR3 totals 14 residues. Trimming cost V 5 bases and J 5 bases, with 15 bases left between them. The germline V gene has CDR1 SGHTA and CDR2 FQGNSA. CDR3 sequence: CASSPYGVMETQYF. CDR3 in DNA: TGTGCCAGCAGCCCCTATGGGGTCATGGAGACCCAGTACTTC.

The count of this clone is one. V is TRBV5-6 and J is TRBJ2-3, with unresolved D. The CDR3 length is 14 residues. The germline gives CDR1 SGHDT, CDR2 YYEEEE. V gave up 3 bases and J gave up 2 bases, with 10 bases separating them. In nucleotides, the CDR3 is TGTGCCAGCAGCTACCAGACTGACACAGATACGCAGTATTTT. Its translation: CASSYQTDTDTQYF.

The chain employs TRBV2 and TRBJ1-4, with D unresolved. Between the trimmed V and J ends, which lost 5 bases and 3 bases, there was a span of 7 bases. Per the germline V gene, CDR1 is SNHLY and CDR2 is FYNNEI. The CDR3 has 13 residues. The DNA of the CDR3 is TGTGCCAGCAGTCTCCAGTCTAATGAAAAACTGTTTTTT. Protein product: CASSLQSNEKLFF.